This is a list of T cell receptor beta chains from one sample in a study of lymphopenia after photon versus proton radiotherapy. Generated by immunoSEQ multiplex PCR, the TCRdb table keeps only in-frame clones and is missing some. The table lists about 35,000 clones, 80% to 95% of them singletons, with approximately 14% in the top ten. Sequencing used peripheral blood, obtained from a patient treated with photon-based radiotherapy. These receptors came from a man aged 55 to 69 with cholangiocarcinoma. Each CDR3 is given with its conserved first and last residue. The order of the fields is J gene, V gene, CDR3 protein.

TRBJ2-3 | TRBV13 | CASSLSGTLAITQYF
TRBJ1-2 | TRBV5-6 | CASSTNRVHGYTF
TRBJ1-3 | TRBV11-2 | CASSTGFRSGNTIYF
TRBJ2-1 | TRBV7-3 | CASSLTRAGGEQFF
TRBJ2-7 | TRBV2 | CASSLDRDTYEQYF
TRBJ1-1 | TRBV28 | CATRRDFGSSNTEAFF
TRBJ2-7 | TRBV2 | CASRGTGIYEQYF
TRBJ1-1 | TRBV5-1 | CASSVTANTEAFF
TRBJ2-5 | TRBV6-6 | CASSYSGGETQYF
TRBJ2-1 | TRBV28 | CASSLLRGGFQFF
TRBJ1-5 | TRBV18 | CASSPSNQPQHF
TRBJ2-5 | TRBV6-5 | CASSPGVIQETQYF
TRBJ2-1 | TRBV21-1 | CASSKKERPSYNEQFF
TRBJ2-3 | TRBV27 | CASRPFSVISDTQYF
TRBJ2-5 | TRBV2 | CATSGLAVETQYF
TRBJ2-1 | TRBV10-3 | CAISESNRGHEQFF
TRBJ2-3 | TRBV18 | CASSPEYTDTQYF
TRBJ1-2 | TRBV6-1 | CASSRDGFGYTF
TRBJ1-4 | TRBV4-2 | CASSQDRGLTNEKLFF
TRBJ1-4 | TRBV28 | CASSLLVRQGQGEKLFF
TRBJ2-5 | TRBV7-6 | CASSLANGYQETQYF
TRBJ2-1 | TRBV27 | CASSLGRGRDEQFF
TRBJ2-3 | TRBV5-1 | CASSSGRAPVTDTQYF
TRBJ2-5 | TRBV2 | CASKQRFLWTQYF
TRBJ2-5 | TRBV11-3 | CASSSPFYGGHETQYF
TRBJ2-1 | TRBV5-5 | CASKLVGNEQFF
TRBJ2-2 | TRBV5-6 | CASSWGAGELFF
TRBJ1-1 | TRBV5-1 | CASSLRGALMDTEAFF
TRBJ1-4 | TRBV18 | CASSPGRNEKLFF
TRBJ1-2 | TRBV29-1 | CSVDKTGVYGYTF
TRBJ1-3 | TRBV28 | CASSSGPFSGNTIYF
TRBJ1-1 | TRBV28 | CASGNRGNTEAFF
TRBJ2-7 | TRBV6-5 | CASRGVPYEQYF
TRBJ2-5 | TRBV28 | CASSPSTPGGLETQYF
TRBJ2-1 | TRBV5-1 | CASSVDGTVPYNEQFF
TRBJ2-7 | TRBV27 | CASSFYPAYEQYF
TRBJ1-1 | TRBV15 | CATSREGGVRNTEAFF
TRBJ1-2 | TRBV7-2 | CASSLGYRADNGYTF
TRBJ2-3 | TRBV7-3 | CASSRTGFGSGGDTQYF
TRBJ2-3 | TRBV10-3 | CAISVNPVGDTQYF
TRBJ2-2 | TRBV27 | CASSLGASTGELFF
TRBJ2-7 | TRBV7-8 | CASSLRTSGTYEQYF
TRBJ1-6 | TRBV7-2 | CASSFSRDASPLHF
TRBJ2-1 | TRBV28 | CASSLRDFPASGNEQFF
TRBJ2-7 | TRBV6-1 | CASETQGGIYEQYF